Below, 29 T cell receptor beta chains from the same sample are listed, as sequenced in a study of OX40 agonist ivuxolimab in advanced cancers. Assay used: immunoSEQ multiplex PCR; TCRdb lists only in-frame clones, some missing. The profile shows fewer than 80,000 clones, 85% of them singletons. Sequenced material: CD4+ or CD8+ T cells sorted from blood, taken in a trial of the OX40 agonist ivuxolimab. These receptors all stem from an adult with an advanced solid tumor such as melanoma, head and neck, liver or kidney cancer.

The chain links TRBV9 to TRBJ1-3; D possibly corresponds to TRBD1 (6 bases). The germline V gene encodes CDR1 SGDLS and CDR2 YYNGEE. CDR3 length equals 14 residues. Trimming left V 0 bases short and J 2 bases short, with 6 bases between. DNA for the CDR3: TGTGCCAGCAGCGTAGAGGGGGCTGGAAACACCATATATTTT. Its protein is CASSVEGAGNTIYF.

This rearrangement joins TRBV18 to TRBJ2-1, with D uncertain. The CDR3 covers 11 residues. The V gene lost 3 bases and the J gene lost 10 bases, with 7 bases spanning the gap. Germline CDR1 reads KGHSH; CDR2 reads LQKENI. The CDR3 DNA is TGTGCCAGCTCACCGCGGCAAGAGCAGTTCTTC. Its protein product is CASSPRQEQFF.

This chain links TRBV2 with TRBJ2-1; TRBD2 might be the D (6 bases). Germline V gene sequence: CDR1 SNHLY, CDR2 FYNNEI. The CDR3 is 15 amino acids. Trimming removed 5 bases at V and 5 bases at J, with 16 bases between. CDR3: CASSQGLQLDNEQFF. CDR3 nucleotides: TGTGCCAGCAGTCAGGGACTCCAGCTCGACAATGAGCAGTTCTTC.

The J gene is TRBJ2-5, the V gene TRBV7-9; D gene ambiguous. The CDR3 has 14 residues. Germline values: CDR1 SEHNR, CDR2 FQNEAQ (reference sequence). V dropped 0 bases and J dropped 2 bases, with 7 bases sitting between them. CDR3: CASSLAADQETQYF. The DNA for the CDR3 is TGTGCCAGCAGCTTAGCGGCAGATCAAGAGACCCAGTACTTC.

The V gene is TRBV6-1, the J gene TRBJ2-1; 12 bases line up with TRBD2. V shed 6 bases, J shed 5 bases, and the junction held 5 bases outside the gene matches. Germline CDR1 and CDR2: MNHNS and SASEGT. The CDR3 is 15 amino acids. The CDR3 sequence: CASRGRTSGNNEQFF. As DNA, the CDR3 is TGTGCCAGCAGAGGAAGGACTAGCGGGAACAATGAGCAGTTCTTC.

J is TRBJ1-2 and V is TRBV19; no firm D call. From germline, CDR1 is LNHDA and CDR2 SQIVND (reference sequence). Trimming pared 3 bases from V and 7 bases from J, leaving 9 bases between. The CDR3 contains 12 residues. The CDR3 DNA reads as TGTGCCAGTAGTATGGGTCCTCTTGGCTACACCTTC. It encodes CASSMGPLGYTF. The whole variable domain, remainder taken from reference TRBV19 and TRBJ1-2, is DGGITQSPKYLFRKEGQNVTLSCEQNLNHDAMYWYRQDPGQGLRLIYYSQIVNDFQKGDIAEGYSVSREKKESFPLTVTSAQKNPTAFYLCASSMGPLGYTFGSGTRLTVV.

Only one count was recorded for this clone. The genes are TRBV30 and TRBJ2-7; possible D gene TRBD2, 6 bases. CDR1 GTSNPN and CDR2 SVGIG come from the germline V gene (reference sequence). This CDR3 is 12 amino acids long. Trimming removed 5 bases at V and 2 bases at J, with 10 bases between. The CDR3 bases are TGTGCCTGGGGACTATCTACCTACGAGCAGTACTTC. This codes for CAWGLSTYEQYF.

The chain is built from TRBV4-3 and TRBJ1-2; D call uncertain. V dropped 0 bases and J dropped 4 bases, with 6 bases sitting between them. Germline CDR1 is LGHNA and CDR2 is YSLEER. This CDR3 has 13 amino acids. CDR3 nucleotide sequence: TGCGCCAGCAGCCAAGACGGCCTCTATGGCTACACCTTC. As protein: CASSQDGLYGYTF.

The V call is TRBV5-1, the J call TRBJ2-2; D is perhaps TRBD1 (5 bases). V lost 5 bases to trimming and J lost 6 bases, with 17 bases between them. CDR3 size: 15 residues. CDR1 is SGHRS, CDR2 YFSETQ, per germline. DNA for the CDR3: TGCGCCAGCAGGACTGACACGGCCAGGGCCGGGGAGCTGTTTTTT. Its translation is CASRTDTARAGELFF.

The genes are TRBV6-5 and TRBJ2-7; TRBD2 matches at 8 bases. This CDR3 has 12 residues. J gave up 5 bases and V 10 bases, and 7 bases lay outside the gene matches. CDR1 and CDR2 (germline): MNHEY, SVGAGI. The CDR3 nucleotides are TGTGCCACGAGGACTAGCTCACACGAGCAGTACTTC. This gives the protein CATRTSSHEQYF.

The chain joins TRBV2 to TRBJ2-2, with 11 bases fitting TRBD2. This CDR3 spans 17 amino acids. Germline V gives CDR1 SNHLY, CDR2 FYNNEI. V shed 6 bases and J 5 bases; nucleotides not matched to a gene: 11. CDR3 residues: CASSATSGERGTGELFF. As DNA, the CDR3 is TGTGCCAGCAGCGCGACTAGCGGGGAGCGAGGGACCGGGGAGCTGTTTTTT.

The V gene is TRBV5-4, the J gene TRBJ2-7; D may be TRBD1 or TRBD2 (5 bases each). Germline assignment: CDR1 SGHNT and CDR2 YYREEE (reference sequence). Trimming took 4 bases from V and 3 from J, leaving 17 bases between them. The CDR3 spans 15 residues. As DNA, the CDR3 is TGTGCCAGCAGCCTGCAGGTGAGGGGAAACTACGAGCAGTACTTC. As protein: CASSLQVRGNYEQYF.

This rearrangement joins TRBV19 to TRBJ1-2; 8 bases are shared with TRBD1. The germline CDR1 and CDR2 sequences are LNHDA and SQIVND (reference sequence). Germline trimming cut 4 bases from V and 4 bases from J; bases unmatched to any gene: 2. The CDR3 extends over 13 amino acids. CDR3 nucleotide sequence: TGTGCCAGTAGTACAGGGGGCCGCTATGGCTACACCTTC. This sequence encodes CASSTGGRYGYTF.

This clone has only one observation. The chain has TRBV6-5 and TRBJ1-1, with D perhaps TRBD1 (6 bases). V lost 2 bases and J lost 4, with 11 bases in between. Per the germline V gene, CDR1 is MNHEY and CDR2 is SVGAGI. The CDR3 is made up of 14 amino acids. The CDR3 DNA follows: TGTGCCAGCAGTTACCACAGGGTAGGCACTGAAGCTTTCTTT. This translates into CASSYHRVGTEAFF.

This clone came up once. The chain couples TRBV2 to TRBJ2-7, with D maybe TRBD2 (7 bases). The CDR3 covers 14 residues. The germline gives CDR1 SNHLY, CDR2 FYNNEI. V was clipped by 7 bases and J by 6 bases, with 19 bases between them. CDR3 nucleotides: TGTGCCAGCAAGCGGGACACTCGCTTCAGCGAGCAGTACTTC. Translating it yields CASKRDTRFSEQYF.

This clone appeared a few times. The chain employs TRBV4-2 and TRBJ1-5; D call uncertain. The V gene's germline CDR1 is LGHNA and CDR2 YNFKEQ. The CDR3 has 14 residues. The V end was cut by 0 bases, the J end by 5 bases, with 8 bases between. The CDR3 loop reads CASSQDGRYQPQHF. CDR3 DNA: TGTGCCAGCAGCCAAGATGGGAGGTATCAGCCCCAGCATTTT.

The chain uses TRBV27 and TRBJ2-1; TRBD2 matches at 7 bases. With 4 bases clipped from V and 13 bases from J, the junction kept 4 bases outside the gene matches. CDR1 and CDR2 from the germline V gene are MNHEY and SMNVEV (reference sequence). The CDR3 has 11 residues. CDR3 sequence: CASSSWTRQFF. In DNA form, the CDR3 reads TGTGCCAGCAGTTCCTGGACTAGACAGTTCTTC.

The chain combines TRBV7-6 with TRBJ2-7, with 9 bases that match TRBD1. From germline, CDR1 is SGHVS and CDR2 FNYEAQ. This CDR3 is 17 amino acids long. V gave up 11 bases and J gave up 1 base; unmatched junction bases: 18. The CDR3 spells CAAHRVLGTGLSYEQYF. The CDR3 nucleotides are TGTGCCGCACACCGGGTCCTGGGGACAGGGCTTTCCTACGAGCAGTACTTC.

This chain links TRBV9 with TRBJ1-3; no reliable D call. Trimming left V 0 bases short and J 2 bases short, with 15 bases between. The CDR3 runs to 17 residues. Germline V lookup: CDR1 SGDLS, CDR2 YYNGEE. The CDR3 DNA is TGTGCCAGCAGCGTAGACCCCCCGAACCGACCTGGAAACACCATATATTTT. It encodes CASSVDPPNRPGNTIYF. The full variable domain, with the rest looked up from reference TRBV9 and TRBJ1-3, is DSGVTQTPKHLITATGQRVTLRCSPRSGDLSVYWYQQSLDQGLQFLIQYYNGEERAKGNILERFSAQQFPDLHSELNLSSLELGDSALYFCASSVDPPNRPGNTIYFGEGSWLTVV.

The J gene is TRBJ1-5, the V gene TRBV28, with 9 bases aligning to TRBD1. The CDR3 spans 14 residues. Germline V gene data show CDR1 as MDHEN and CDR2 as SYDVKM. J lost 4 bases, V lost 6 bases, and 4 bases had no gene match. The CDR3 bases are TGTGCCAGCAGGACAGGGGGTACAAATCAGCCCCAGCATTTT. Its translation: CASRTGGTNQPQHF.

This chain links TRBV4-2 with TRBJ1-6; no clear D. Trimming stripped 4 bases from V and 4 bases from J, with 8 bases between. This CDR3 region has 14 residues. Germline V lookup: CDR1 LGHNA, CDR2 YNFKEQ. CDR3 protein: CASSPDRYNSPLHF. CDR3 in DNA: TGTGCCAGCAGCCCGGACCGTTATAATTCACCCCTCCACTTT.

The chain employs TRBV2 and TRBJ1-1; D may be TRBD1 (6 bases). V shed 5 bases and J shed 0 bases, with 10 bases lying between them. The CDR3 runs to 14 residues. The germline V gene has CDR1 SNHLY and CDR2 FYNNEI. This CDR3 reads CASSPQGLNTEAFF. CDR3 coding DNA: TGTGCCAGCAGTCCACAGGGACTGAACACTGAAGCTTTCTTT.

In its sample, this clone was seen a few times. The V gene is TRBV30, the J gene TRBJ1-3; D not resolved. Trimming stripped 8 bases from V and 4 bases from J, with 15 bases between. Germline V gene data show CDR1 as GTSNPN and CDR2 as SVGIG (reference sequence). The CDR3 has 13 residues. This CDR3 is CAASMASGNTIYF. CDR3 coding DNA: TGTGCCGCATCAATGGCTTCAGGAAACACCATATATTTT.

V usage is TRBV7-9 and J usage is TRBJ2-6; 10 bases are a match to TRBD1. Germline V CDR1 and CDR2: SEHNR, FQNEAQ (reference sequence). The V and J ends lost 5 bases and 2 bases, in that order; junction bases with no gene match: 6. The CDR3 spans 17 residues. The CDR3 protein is CASSPGTGVPGANVLTF. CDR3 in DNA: TGTGCCAGCAGCCCCGGGACAGGGGTGCCTGGGGCCAACGTCCTGACTTTC.

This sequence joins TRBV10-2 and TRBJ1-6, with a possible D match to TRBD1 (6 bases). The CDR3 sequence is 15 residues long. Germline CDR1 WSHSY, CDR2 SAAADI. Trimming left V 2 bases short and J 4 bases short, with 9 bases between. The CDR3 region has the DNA TGCGCCAGCAGTGAGAGTAGGGGGTATAATTCACCCCTCCACTTT. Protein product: CASSESRGYNSPLHF.

Written as DNA, the CDR3 is TGTGCCAGCAGCTTAGCGTTCGAGCAGTACTTC. This sequence encodes CASSLAFEQYF. This chain connects TRBV7-2 to TRBJ2-7, with unresolved D. The CDR3 is 11 residues long. Germline-derived CDR1 and CDR2 are SGHTA and FQGNSA. V was cut by 0 bases and J by 6 bases, with 3 bases left in between.

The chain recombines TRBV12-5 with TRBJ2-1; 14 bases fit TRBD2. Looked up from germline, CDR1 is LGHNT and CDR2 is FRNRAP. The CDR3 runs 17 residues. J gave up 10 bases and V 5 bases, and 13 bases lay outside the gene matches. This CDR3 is CASGRGPGLAGVGEQFF. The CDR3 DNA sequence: TGTGCTAGTGGTCGGGGCCCGGGACTAGCGGGAGTAGGGGAGCAGTTCTTC.

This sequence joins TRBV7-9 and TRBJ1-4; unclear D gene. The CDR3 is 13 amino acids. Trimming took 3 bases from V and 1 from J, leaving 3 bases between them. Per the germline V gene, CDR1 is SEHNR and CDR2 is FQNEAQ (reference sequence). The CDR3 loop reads CASSFVTNEKLFF. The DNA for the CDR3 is TGTGCCAGCAGCTTCGTAACTAATGAAAAACTGTTTTTT.

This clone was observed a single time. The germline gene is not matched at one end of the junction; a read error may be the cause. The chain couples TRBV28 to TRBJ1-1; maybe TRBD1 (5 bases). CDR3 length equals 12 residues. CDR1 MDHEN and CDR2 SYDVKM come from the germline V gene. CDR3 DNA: TGTGCCAGCAGATTATCGTGGGACGAAGCTTTCTTT. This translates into CASRLSWDEAFF.